The 28 T cell receptor beta chains presented below share a single source sample, sequenced in a study of vaccination effects on CD4 cells after COVID-19. The ViraFEST assay expanded antigen-specific CD4+ T cells with viral peptide pools before sequencing. The culture ran for roughly ten days before CD4+ T cells were isolated. Two-dose vaccination with either BNT162b2 or mRNA-1273 was given to the participants. Profiling relied on immunoSEQ multiplex PCR, and the TCRdb table lists in-frame clones only, not all of them. In the table there are tens of thousands of clones, approximately 76% of which are singletons. No antigens are known for them. Sequenced material: CD4+ T cells from PBMCs cultured with HCoV-OC43 spike peptides, taken after COVID-19 vaccination. Described subset: HCoV-OC43 spike overlapping peptide pool stimulation. These receptors were collected from a human donor who received a COVID-19 vaccine.

The gene calls are TRBV18 and TRBJ2-3; D remains unclear. CDR1 and CDR2 from the germline V gene are KGHSH and LQKENI. Trimming cost V 2 bases and J 6 bases, with 9 bases left between them. The length of the CDR3 is 13 residues. CDR3 amino acids: CASSPAVGDTQYF. DNA of the CDR3: TGTGCCAGCTCACCAGCCGTCGGGGATACGCAGTATTTT.

V and J are TRBV29-1 and TRBJ1-2; possibly TRBD1 for D (5 bases). Trimming took 6 bases from V and 6 from J, leaving 11 bases between them. The CDR3 contains 11 residues. Germline V gives CDR1 SQVTM, CDR2 ANQGSEA. The CDR3 DNA reads TGCAGCGTCAACTCAGGGAATGGCTACACCTTC. As protein: CSVNSGNGYTF. The full variable domain, rest sourced from reference TRBV29-1 and TRBJ1-2, is SAVISQKPSRDICQRGTSLTIQCQVDSQVTMMFWYRQQPGQSLTLIATANQGSEATYESGFVIDKFPISRPNLTFSTLTVSNMSPEDSSIYLCSVNSGNGYTFGSGTRLTVV.

This chain uses TRBV4-1 with TRBJ2-5; unclear D gene. This CDR3 is 12 amino acids long. V lost 0 bases to trimming and J lost 5 bases, with 4 bases between them. The V gene's germline CDR1 is MGHRA and CDR2 YSYEKL. The CDR3: CASSQEPETQYF. CDR3 nucleotides: TGCGCCAGCAGCCAAGAACCGGAGACCCAGTACTTC.

The chain combines TRBV5-1 with TRBJ2-7; 9 positions match TRBD2. The CDR3 runs 15 residues. Germline assignment: CDR1 SGHRS and CDR2 YFSETQ. Losses at the gene ends were 0 bases for V and 3 bases for J; bases not matched to a gene: 4. As DNA, the CDR3 is TGCGCCAGCAGCTTGGGTAGCGGGGGCTTCTACGAGCAGTACGTC. This gives the protein CASSLGSGGFYEQYV.

The rearrangement uses TRBV19 and TRBJ1-4; D gene ambiguous. The V gene lost 3 bases and the J gene lost 8 bases, with 19 bases spanning the gap. The germline CDR1 and CDR2 sequences are LNHDA and SQIVND (reference sequence). The length of the CDR3 is 16 residues. As DNA, the CDR3 is TGTGCCAGTAGTATTGAAAGCGGCAAAACACGAGAAAAACTGTTTTTT. It codes for CASSIESGKTREKLFF.

The rearrangement joins TRBV25-1 to TRBJ1-3; D is undetermined. Germline loops: CDR1 MGHDK, CDR2 SYGVNS. This CDR3 comprises 14 residues. Trimming took 6 bases from V and 1 from J, leaving 10 bases between them. The CDR3 region has the DNA TGTGCCAGCAGGGGAGTAGGGTCTGGAAACACCATATATTTT. Its translation: CASRGVGSGNTIYF.

The chain's CDR3 is CASSFGADYEQYV. CDR3 DNA: TGTGCCAGCAGTTTCGGGGCAGACTACGAGCAGTACGTC. The chain has TRBV7-9 and TRBJ2-7; either TRBD1 or TRBD2 may supply D (5 bases each). There are 13 residues in the CDR3. Trimming removed 6 bases at V and 3 bases at J, with 12 bases between. The germline V gene encodes CDR1 SEHNR and CDR2 FQNEAQ (reference sequence).

The CDR3 spells CASSPSGTSLNEQFF. CDR3 nucleotides: TGTGCCAGCAGCCCCTCCGGGACTAGCCTTAATGAGCAGTTCTTC. This rearrangement joins TRBV7-3 to TRBJ2-1, with 9 bases matching TRBD2. Trimming removed 5 bases from V and 7 bases from J; junction bases left unmatched: 9. Germline CDR1 is SGHTA and CDR2 is FQGTGA. The CDR3 runs to 15 residues.

Comment on this clone: Other DNA sequences in the same sample also yield this CDR3. The CDR3 DNA reads as TGTGCCAGTAGTATTCTCGGGGCACTAGCCAAAAACATTCAGTACTTC. Its protein is CASSILGALAKNIQYF. J is TRBJ2-4 and V is TRBV19; D tentatively reads TRBD1 or TRBD2 (5 bases each). Germline CDR1 LNHDA, CDR2 SQIVND (reference sequence). This CDR3 is 16 amino acids long. Trimming took off 3 bases at V and 0 bases at J, with 12 bases between the two ends.

The rearrangement links TRBV20-1 to TRBJ1-2; 7 nucleotides match TRBD1. Germline lookup yields CDR1 DFQATT and CDR2 SNEGSKA (reference sequence). V lost 3 bases to trimming and J lost 8 bases; unmatched junction nucleotides: 15. The CDR3 is made up of 15 amino acids. CDR3 loop: CSASIGQGRGQGYTF. CDR3 bases: TGCAGTGCTAGTATAGGGCAGGGGAGGGGGCAAGGCTACACCTTC.

The chain uses TRBV12-3 or TRBV12-4 and TRBJ1-1; a weak D match, TRBD1 (5 bases). Trimming cost V 8 bases and J 6 bases, with 16 bases left between them. The CDR3 spans 13 residues. CDR3 amino acids: CASGIQVRAEAFF. In DNA form, the CDR3 reads TGTGCCAGCGGCATACAGGTCAGGGCTGAAGCTTTCTTT.

The rearrangement uses TRBV7-2 and TRBJ2-5; 8 nucleotides agree with TRBD1. The CDR3 is 16 amino acids. CDR1 and CDR2 (germline): SGHTA, FQGNSA. With 5 bases clipped from V and 6 bases from J, the junction kept 14 bases outside the gene matches. This CDR3 reads CASSKRRDTGGQTQYF. In nucleotides, the CDR3 is TGTGCCAGCAGCAAACGAAGGGACACAGGGGGGCAGACCCAGTACTTC. The variable domain in full, completed from reference TRBV7-2 and TRBJ2-5, reads GAGVSQSPSNKVTEKGKDVELRCDPISGHTALYWYRQSLGQGLEFLIYFQGNSAPDKSGLPSDRFSAERTGGSVSTLTIQRTQQEDSAVYLCASSKRRDTGGQTQYFGPGTRLLVL.

The table lists this clone with a count of one. This sequence joins TRBV6-5 and TRBJ1-5, with D unresolved. The CDR3 runs 13 residues. The germline V and J ends were trimmed by 5 bases and 7 bases, with 12 bases remaining between them. CDR1 and CDR2 (germline): MNHEY, SVGAGI. The CDR3 DNA is TGTGCCAGCAGTATCGTGATGGGCCAGCCCCAGCATTTT. This translates into CASSIVMGQPQHF.

The V call is TRBV5-1, the J call TRBJ2-7; D is unresolved. The germline gives CDR1 SGHRS, CDR2 YFSETQ. This CDR3 spans 12 amino acids. V lost 5 bases and J 7 bases, leaving 13 bases between the germline ends. CDR3: CASRDQLGEQYV. The DNA for the CDR3 is TGCGCCAGCAGGGACCAGCTCGGGGAGCAGTACGTC.

The CDR3 region is CASSLWTADGDTQYF. CDR3 DNA: TGTGCCAGCAGCTTGTGGACAGCCGACGGAGATACGCAGTATTTT. The chain recombines TRBV7-8 with TRBJ2-3; D possibly corresponds to TRBD1 (6 bases). The CDR3 is made up of 15 amino acids. V lost 3 bases to trimming and J lost 5 bases, with 15 bases between them. Per germline, CDR1 SGHVS and CDR2 FQNEAQ.

The CDR3 sequence: CAISESGFEQYV. In DNA form, the CDR3 reads TGTGCCATCAGTGAGTCGGGGTTCGAGCAGTACGTC. The chain employs TRBV10-3 and TRBJ2-7, with no clear D. This CDR3 has 12 amino acids. Trimming pared 0 bases from V and 6 bases from J, leaving 6 bases between. Germline CDR1 ENHRY, CDR2 SYGVKD.

This chain links TRBV4-1 with TRBJ2-3; 7 nucleotides agree with TRBD1. The CDR3 extends over 16 amino acids. Unmatched junction bases numbered 7, after V lost 4 bases and J lost 0 bases. Germline V gene sequence: CDR1 MGHRA, CDR2 YSYEKL. The chain's CDR3 is CASSPRQGGSTDTQYF. The CDR3 coding sequence is TGCGCCAGCAGCCCGAGACAGGGTGGGAGCACAGATACGCAGTATTTT.

The table lists this clone with a few counts. The V gene is TRBV7-7, the J gene TRBJ1-5; 7 positions match TRBD1. The CDR3 totals 17 residues. V was pared by 4 bases and J by 6 bases, with 15 bases of the junction left unmatched. Germline assignment: CDR1 SSHAT and CDR2 FNYEAQ (reference sequence). The CDR3 is CASSSIKVGQTGQPQHF. The CDR3 DNA is TGTGCCAGCAGCTCAATTAAGGTGGGACAGACGGGTCAGCCCCAGCATTTT.

This chain joins TRBV10-3 and TRBJ2-7, with D perhaps being TRBD1 or TRBD2 (7 bases each). The CDR3 contains 13 residues. Germline CDR1 ENHRY, CDR2 SYGVKD. Trimming removed 4 bases at V and 2 bases at J, with 9 bases between. Here the CDR3 DNA reads TGTGCCATCAGTGCAGGGGGGGCCTACGAGCAGTACGTC. Its translation is CAISAGGAYEQYV.

This clone was counted a single time. Distinct nucleotide sequences in the sample also encode this CDR3. The rearrangement joins TRBV18 to TRBJ2-1; tentative D call: TRBD2 (6 bases). The germline V and J ends were trimmed by 2 bases and 0 bases, with 8 bases remaining between them. CDR3 size: 15 residues. CDR1 is KGHSH and CDR2 is LQKENI in the germline V gene. The chain's CDR3 is CASSPGGFSYNEQFF. Written as DNA, the CDR3 is TGTGCCAGCTCACCAGGGGGGTTCTCCTACAATGAGCAGTTCTTC.

This chain connects TRBV12-3 or TRBV12-4 to TRBJ1-5; no definite D call. The CDR3 totals 12 residues. V was pared by 3 bases and J by 7 bases, with 7 bases between. The CDR3, as DNA: TGTGCCAGCAGTTTTGGGCTCCAGCCCCAGCATTTT. Residues: CASSFGLQPQHF.

V usage is TRBV7-3 and J usage is TRBJ1-2, with a weak D call TRBD1 (6 bases). In germline, CDR1 is SGHTA, CDR2 FQGTGA. The CDR3 is made up of 13 amino acids. The V and J ends lost 1 base and 8 bases respectively, with 11 bases between them. The CDR3: CASSLKQGDGYTF. CDR3 DNA: TGTGCCAGCAGCTTAAAACAGGGAGACGGCTACACCTTC.

The chain couples TRBV21-1 to TRBJ2-7; the DNA was not used to check the table's D call, TRBD2. TRBV21-1 is given as a pseudogene. The CDR3 totals 13 residues. The CDR3 sequence: CASSKPAGYEQYV. The CDR3 nucleotides read TGTGCCAGCAGCAAACCTGCCGGGTACGAGCAGTACGTC.

This sequence joins TRBV30 and TRBJ1-1, with D uncertain. Germline loops: CDR1 GTSNPN, CDR2 SVGIG (reference sequence). Trimming removed 1 base at V and 1 base at J, with 4 bases between. The CDR3 extends over 12 amino acids. As DNA, the CDR3 is TGTGCCTGGAGTGCTAGGAACACTGAAGCTTTCTTT. Translated: CAWSARNTEAFF. The complete variable domain, with remaining parts taken from reference TRBV30 and TRBJ1-1, reads SQTIHQWPATLVQPVGSPLSLECTVEGTSNPNLYWYRQAAGRGLQLLFYSVGIGQISSEVPQNLSASRPQDRQFILSSKKLLLSDSGFYLCAWSARNTEAFFGQGTRLTVV.

This clone was recorded once. V and J are TRBV18 and TRBJ2-5, with 7 nucleotides matching TRBD1. The CDR3 runs 15 residues. CDR1 is KGHSH and CDR2 is LQKENI in the germline V gene. V gave up 6 bases and J gave up 4 bases; unmatched junction bases: 11. CDR3 sequence reads: CASSLNRGGGETQYF. CDR3 nucleotides: TGTGCCAGCTCCCTGAACAGAGGGGGCGGAGAGACCCAGTACTTC.

This clone appeared a single time. The rearrangement joins TRBV11-2 to TRBJ1-5; the D gene is possibly TRBD1 (5 bases). Germline V gene sequence: CDR1 SGHAT, CDR2 FQNNGV. V gave up 4 bases and J gave up 3 bases, with 16 bases separating them. The CDR3 length is 16 residues. DNA of the CDR3: TGTGCCAGCAGCTCAGAAAAAGACAGTTTCAATCAGCCCCAGCATTTT. As protein: CASSSEKDSFNQPQHF.

There are a few counts of this clone. The chain links TRBV5-1 to TRBJ1-5, with D possibly being TRBD1 (5 bases). Germline CDR1 is SGHRS and CDR2 is YFSETQ. V was clipped by 4 bases and J by 3 bases, with 14 bases between them. This CDR3 has 15 amino acids. CDR3 loop: CASSLLGGDNQPQHF. CDR3 nucleotide sequence: TGCGCCAGCAGCCTCCTTGGGGGGGACAATCAGCCCCAGCATTTT.

The chain couples TRBV24-1 to TRBJ2-1; 12 nucleotides align to TRBD2. Germline CDR1 and CDR2: KGHDR and SFDVKD. The CDR3 loop spans 16 amino acids. V was pared by 3 bases and J by 7 bases, with 6 bases of the junction left unmatched. The CDR3 here is CATSDPTSGGHNEQFF. CDR3 nucleotides: TGTGCCACCAGTGATCCCACTAGCGGGGGGCATAATGAGCAGTTCTTC.